Listed below are T cell receptor beta chains from one sample, sequenced in a study of cytomegalovirus exposure and HLA in healthy donors. TCRdb keeps only in-frame clones here, not all; method: immunoSEQ multiplex PCR. The repertoire consists of 65,000 to 85,000 clones, with just over 75% occurring once and the leading ten covering approximately 3%. The sequenced sample was PBMCs. The source of these receptors is a man aged 50 to 60 in good health and CMV-seropositive. CDR3s include the opening cysteine and the closing phenylalanine or tryptophan. D genes are given only for firm matches. Clone size is given for some rows only: seen once, a few or many times, or a class if the clone is expanded.

size	V	J	D	CDR3	DNA
-	TRBV28	TRBJ1-1	-	CASDDNMNTEAFF	TGTGCCAGCGATGACAACATGAACACTGAAGCTTTCTTT
-	TRBV11-2	TRBJ2-1	TRBD2	CASSFRLAGDSEQFF	TGTGCCAGCAGCTTTAGACTAGCGGGAGATAGTGAGCAGTTCTTC
-	TRBV7-6	TRBJ2-7	-	CASSPGVTKSSYEQYF	TGTGCCAGCAGCCCGGGGGTCACCAAGAGCTCCTACGAGCAGTACTTC
once	TRBV15	TRBJ2-1	TRBD2	CATSRGSGSSYNEQFF	TGTGCCACCAGCAGGGGGAGCGGGAGCTCCTACAATGAGCAGTTCTTC
-	TRBV6-4	TRBJ2-1	TRBD1	CASQPGQGYNEQFF	TGTGCCAGTCAACCGGGACAGGGCTACAATGAGCAGTTCTTC
-	TRBV7-2	TRBJ2-1	TRBD2	CASSRSGRQFF	TGTGCCAGCAGCCGGAGCGGGAGGCAGTTCTTC
-	TRBV19	TRBJ1-1	-	CASSIAYQKNTEAFF	TGTGCCAGTAGTATAGCATACCAGAAGAACACTGAAGCTTTCTTT
-	TRBV27	TRBJ2-3	TRBD2	CASSSRLAGGYMSSTDTQYF	TGTGCCAGCAGTTCCAGACTAGCGGGAGGGTATATGTCTAGCACAGATACGCAGTATTTT
few	TRBV11-2	TRBJ2-7	TRBD2	CASSLGLAGIYEQYF	TGTGCCAGCAGCTTAGGCCTAGCGGGTATCTACGAGCAGTACTTC
-	TRBV7-9	TRBJ2-3	-	CSSSIAVGSRDTQYF	TGTTCCAGCTCCATAGCGGTGGGCTCTAGAGATACGCAGTATTTT
once	TRBV5-1	TRBJ2-5	TRBD2	CASSLIIGQRDSETQYF	TGCGCCAGCAGCTTGATTATCGGTCAGCGGGACTCGGAGACCCAGTACTTC
few	TRBV11-3	TRBJ1-3	-	CASRGAGNTIYF	TGTGCCAGCAGGGGCGCTGGAAACACCATATATTTT
-	TRBV5-4	TRBJ1-1	TRBD1	CASSLGTGVGTEAFF	TGTGCCAGCAGCTTGGGGACAGGGGTCGGCACTGAAGCTTTCTTT
-	TRBV6-1	TRBJ2-1	-	CASSDDGSYNEQFF	TGTGCCAGCAGTGATGACGGGAGCTACAATGAGCAGTTCTTC
once	TRBV7-3	TRBJ2-3	-	CASSLYRGGTNTDTQYF	TGTGCCAGCAGCCTCTACCGGGGCGGGACCAACACAGATACGCAGTATTTT
-	TRBV11-2	TRBJ2-1	-	CASSLEGGLLVDEQFF	TGTGCCAGCAGCTTAGAAGGGGGACTATTAGTCGATGAGCAGTTCTTC
-	TRBV27	TRBJ2-7	TRBD2	CASSLPPVAAGDEQYF	TGTGCCAGCAGTCTTCCACCCGTTGCGGCGGGAGACGAGCAGTACTTC
-	TRBV6-6	TRBJ1-1	-	CASNEMGGDSTEAFF	TGTGCCAGCAACGAAATGGGAGGGGATAGCACTGAAGCTTTCTTT
-	TRBV7-8	TRBJ2-1	TRBD2	CASSRTSGNEQFF	TGTGCCAGCAGCCGTACTAGCGGGAATGAGCAGTTCTTC
-	TRBV7-9	TRBJ2-7	TRBD2	CASSPLEGLAGVEQYF	TGTGCCAGCAGCCCTCTAGAAGGACTAGCGGGAGTCGAGCAGTACTTC
-	TRBV20-1	TRBJ2-7	-	CSASRPPEQYF	TGCAGTGCTAGCAGGCCGCCCGAGCAGTACTTC
-	TRBV5-5	TRBJ2-7	-	CASSFAYEQYF	TGTGCCAGCAGCTTTGCCTACGAGCAGTACTTC
-	TRBV4-3	TRBJ2-7	-	CASSDSRDLGWYEQYF	TGCGCCAGCAGCGACTCCCGGGACTTAGGGTGGTACGAGCAGTACTTC
-	TRBV11-2	TRBJ2-5	TRBD2	CASSSIKGLAGETQYF	TGTGCCAGCAGCTCAATCAAGGGACTAGCGGGAGAGACCCAGTACTTC
-	TRBV19	TRBJ1-1	-	CATREGMNTEAFF	TGTGCCACACGCGAGGGAATGAACACTGAAGCTTTCTTT
once	TRBV6-4	TRBJ2-3	-	CASSEGLARTDTQYF	TGTGCCAGCAGTGAGGGGCTAGCGAGAACAGATACGCAGTATTTT
-	TRBV5-4	TRBJ2-4	TRBD1	CASSLANQGAITKNIQYF	TGTGCCAGCAGCTTGGCCAACCAGGGGGCAATAACCAAAAACATTCAGTACTTC
once	TRBV18	TRBJ2-7	TRBD1	CASSPRQGSGEQYF	TGTGCCAGCTCACCACGACAGGGGTCGGGGGAGCAGTACTTC
-	TRBV6-1	TRBJ2-1	TRBD2	CASSELVAGAGEQFF	TGTGCCAGCAGTGAATTGGTAGCGGGAGCAGGTGAGCAGTTCTTC
-	TRBV19	TRBJ2-2	TRBD1	CASSSRTGGNGELFF	TGTGCCAGTAGTTCCCGGACAGGGGGCAACGGGGAGCTGTTTTTT
-	TRBV5-1	TRBJ2-1	-	CASSFAGTYNEQFF	TGCGCCAGCAGCTTCGCGGGAACCTACAATGAGCAGTTCTTC
few	TRBV7-9	TRBJ2-5	-	CSSSFLGSLETQYF	TGTTCCAGCAGCTTTCTCGGGAGTCTGGAGACCCAGTACTTC
-	TRBV19	TRBJ1-1	-	CASSIGGMLGNTEAFF	TGTGCCAGTAGTATAGGAGGGATGTTGGGGAACACTGAAGCTTTCTTT
-	TRBV19	TRBJ1-5	-	CASSVTENSNQPQHF	TGTGCCAGTAGCGTGACAGAGAATAGCAATCAGCCCCAGCATTTT
-	TRBV18	TRBJ1-1	-	CASSPRGGTEAFF	TGTGCCAGCTCACCACGGGGGGGCACTGAAGCTTTCTTT
-	TRBV20-1	TRBJ2-1	-	CSAPADNEQFF	TGCAGTGCTCCCGCAGACAATGAGCAGTTCTTC
-	TRBV14	TRBJ2-7	TRBD2	CASDWTSGRNYYEQYF	TGTGCCAGCGACTGGACTAGCGGGAGGAATTACTACGAGCAGTACTTC
-	TRBV7-3	TRBJ2-3	-	CASSRISSDDTQYF	TGTGCCAGCAGCCGAATATCTAGCGATGATACGCAGTATTTT
once	TRBV18	TRBJ1-1	TRBD1	CASSRQGENTEAFF	TGTGCCAGCTCGAGACAGGGAGAGAACACTGAAGCTTTCTTT
-	TRBV7-7	TRBJ2-1	TRBD2	CASSLGGLAGGSDEQFF	TGTGCTAGCAGCTTAGGGGGACTAGCGGGGGGAAGTGATGAGCAGTTCTTC
-	TRBV10-3	TRBJ2-7	TRBD2	CAISAGGSYEQYF	TGTGCCATCAGTGCGGGAGGGTCTTACGAGCAGTACTTC
-	TRBV27	TRBJ2-7	-	CASSKGGVSYEQYF	TGTGCCAGCTCCAAAGGGGGGGTTAGCTACGAGCAGTACTTC
once	TRBV7-2	TRBJ2-7	TRBD1	CASSLTGGTAWEQYF	TGTGCCAGCAGCTTGACAGGGGGCACCGCGTGGGAGCAGTACTTC
-	TRBV4-1	TRBJ1-5	TRBD1	CASSRDRSNQPQHF	TGCGCCAGCAGCCGGGACAGAAGCAATCAGCCCCAGCATTTT
few	TRBV1	TRBJ2-3	-	CTSSHPLGGTDTQYF	TGCACCAGCAGCCACCCTCTGGGAGGCACAGATACGCAGTATTTT
few	TRBV7-3	TRBJ2-5	TRBD2	CASSLAGGPEETQYF	TGTGCCAGCAGCTTGGCGGGAGGGCCAGAGGAGACCCAGTACTTC
-	TRBV29-1	TRBJ2-7	-	CSVAPQGSLYEQYF	TGCAGCGTCGCCCCGCAGGGATCTTTGTACGAGCAGTACTTC
-	TRBV5-8	TRBJ1-2	-	CASSLEPGPRPYTF	TGTGCCAGCAGCTTGGAACCGGGTCCGCGGCCCTACACCTTC
-	TRBV27	TRBJ2-1	-	CASSRTSGNEQFF	TGTGCCAGCAGTCGAACCTCAGGCAATGAGCAGTTCTTC
-	TRBV5-1	TRBJ2-2	TRBD1	CASSLRPGQGAVELFF	TGCGCCAGCAGCTTGAGACCCGGACAGGGGGCGGTGGAGCTGTTTTTT
-	TRBV11-2	TRBJ2-1	TRBD2	CASSPWGGLAEGDEQFF	TGTGCCAGCAGCCCCTGGGGGGGACTAGCCGAGGGGGATGAGCAGTTCTTC
few	TRBV7-2	TRBJ2-3	-	CASSSFGSSDTQYF	TGTGCCAGCAGCTCTTTCGGTAGCTCAGATACGCAGTATTTT
-	TRBV7-3	TRBJ2-5	-	CASSLGAVRSQETQYF	TGTGCCAGCAGCTTAGGGGCGGTGCGGAGCCAAGAGACCCAGTACTTC
-	TRBV14	TRBJ1-1	-	CASSQYSGFAFF	TGTGCCAGCAGCCAATATTCAGGGTTTGCTTTCTTT
-	TRBV6-1	TRBJ2-3	-	CASSEDRGHTDTQYF	TGTGCCAGCAGTGAAGACCGGGGACACACAGATACGCAGTATTTT
-	TRBV5-1	TRBJ1-5	-	CASSLAGTLNQPQHF	TGCGCCAGCAGCTTGGCCGGGACACTGAATCAGCCCCAGCATTTT
once	TRBV25-1	TRBJ1-1	TRBD1	CASTDRGKTEAFF	TGTGCCAGCACGGACAGGGGAAAAACTGAAGCTTTCTTT
-	TRBV18	TRBJ2-5	-	CASSSGQLETQYF	TGTGCCAGCTCAAGCGGACAGCTAGAGACCCAGTACTTC
-	TRBV20-1	TRBJ2-5	-	CSAKPGETQYF	TGCAGTGCTAAACCGGGGGAGACCCAGTACTTC